This passage covers 8 T cell receptor beta chains from one sample sequenced in a study of cytomegalovirus exposure and HLA in healthy donors. Researchers ran the PCR with 60 Vbeta and 13 Jbeta primers. TCRdb's table, derived via immunoSEQ multiplex PCR, lists solely in-frame clones and lacks some. In the table there are approximately 77,000 clones, around 84% of which are singletons. Sample: PBMCs. These receptors were obtained from a man aged 35-49 years in good health and CMV-seronegative.

The chain links TRBV29-1 to TRBJ2-1, with TRBD2 matching 8 bases. Germline values: CDR1 SQVTM, CDR2 ANQGSEA. Germline trimming cut 4 bases from V and 9 bases from J; bases unmatched to any gene: 8. The CDR3 runs 13 residues. The chain's CDR3 is CSVGSGRAPEQFF. The CDR3 DNA reads as TGCAGCGTTGGCTCCGGGAGGGCCCCTGAGCAGTTCTTC.

This CDR3 is CASTAWGEKLFF. CDR3 in DNA: TGTGCCAGCACTGCATGGGGCGAAAAACTGTTTTTT. The rearrangement joins TRBV27 to TRBJ1-4, with a tentative D call TRBD1 (5 bases). The V end was cut by 7 bases, the J end by 8 bases, with 11 bases between. CDR3 size: 12 residues. Germline CDR1 reads MNHEY; CDR2 reads SMNVEV (reference sequence).

The V and J genes are TRBV28 and TRBJ1-1; D not resolved. V was pared by 3 bases and J by 0 bases, with 8 bases between. The CDR3 consists of 14 residues. Germline V gene lookup returns CDR1 MDHEN and CDR2 SYDVKM. The CDR3 DNA sequence: TGTGCCAGCAGTTTTCTCGAGATGAACACTGAAGCTTTCTTT. Translated, it gives CASSFLEMNTEAFF.

The chain carries TRBV19 and TRBJ1-2; 9 nucleotides align to TRBD1. Germline V gene data show CDR1 as LNHDA and CDR2 as SQIVND (reference sequence). This CDR3 is built from 16 residues. V shed 3 bases and J 4 bases; nucleotides not matched to a gene: 9. DNA for the CDR3: TGTGCCAGTAGTATTGGGACAGGGAATTTCGGCTATGGCTACACCTTC. Translated, it gives CASSIGTGNFGYGYTF.

The V and J genes are TRBV19 and TRBJ1-3; 7 bases match TRBD1. The CDR3 extends over 14 amino acids. Germline CDR1 reads LNHDA; CDR2 reads SQIVND (reference sequence). With V trimmed by 5 bases and J by 2 bases, 3 bases remained unmatched. The CDR3 DNA sequence: TGTGCCAGTAGTGGGACAGAGACTGGAAACACCATATATTTT. This codes for CASSGTETGNTIYF.

The chain joins TRBV7-9 to TRBJ2-7; TRBD1 aligns across 8 bases. The CDR3 is made up of 16 amino acids. Trimming took 5 bases from V and 4 from J; bases not matched to a gene: 13. The V gene's germline CDR1 is SEHNR and CDR2 FQNEAQ (reference sequence). The CDR3 sequence: CASSAGRQGAMYEQYF. The CDR3 nucleotides are TGTGCCAGCAGCGCCGGGCGCCAGGGGGCGATGTACGAGCAGTACTTC.

The chain is built from TRBV30 and TRBJ1-1; D uncertain. The CDR3 is 12 residues long. Germline CDR1 reads GTSNPN; CDR2 reads SVGIG (reference sequence). The ends were cut back, 1 base at V and 2 bases at J, with 5 bases in the middle. CDR3 region: CAWSDLNTEAFF. CDR3 DNA sequence: TGTGCCTGGAGTGATCTTAACACTGAAGCTTTCTTT.

This clone occurred once. V usage is TRBV28 and J usage is TRBJ1-2, with 7 positions matching TRBD1. The CDR3 has 14 amino acids. V was pared by 1 base and J by 8 bases, with 7 bases of the junction left unmatched. Per the germline V gene, CDR1 is MDHEN and CDR2 is SYDVKM. The CDR3 DNA is TGTGCCAGCAGTTTATTTGGTACAGGGGAAGGCTACACCTTC. Residues: CASSLFGTGEGYTF.